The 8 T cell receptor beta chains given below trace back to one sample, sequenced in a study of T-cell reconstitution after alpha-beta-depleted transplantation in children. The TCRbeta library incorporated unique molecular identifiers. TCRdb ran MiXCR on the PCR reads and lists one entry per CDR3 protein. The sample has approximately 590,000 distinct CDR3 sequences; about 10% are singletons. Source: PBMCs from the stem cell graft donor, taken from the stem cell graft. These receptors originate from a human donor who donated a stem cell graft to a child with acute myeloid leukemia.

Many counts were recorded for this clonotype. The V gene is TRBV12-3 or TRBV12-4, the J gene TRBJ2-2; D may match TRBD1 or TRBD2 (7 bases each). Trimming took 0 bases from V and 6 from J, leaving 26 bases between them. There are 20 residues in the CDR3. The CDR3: CASSLAGGSSGTVASGELFF. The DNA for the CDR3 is TGTGCCAGCAGTTTAGCGGGAGGGAGCTCAGGGACAGTCGCTTCCGGGGAGCTGTTTTTT.

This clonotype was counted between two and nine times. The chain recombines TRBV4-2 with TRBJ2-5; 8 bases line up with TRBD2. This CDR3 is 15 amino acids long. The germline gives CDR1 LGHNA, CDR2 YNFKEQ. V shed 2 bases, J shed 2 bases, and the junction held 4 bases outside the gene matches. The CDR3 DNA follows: TGTGCCAGCAGCCAACTTAGCGGGGTTCAAGAGACCCAGTACTTC. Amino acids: CASSQLSGVQETQYF.

CDR3 DNA: TGTGCCAGCAGCAGCGACATTGTTAGCAATCAGCCCCAGCATTTT. Amino acids: CASSSDIVSNQPQHF. The rearrangement joins TRBV6-2 or TRBV6-3 to TRBJ1-5, with D unresolved. The V end lost 6 bases, the J end lost 0 bases, and 12 bases lay between the germline ends. The CDR3 is made up of 15 amino acids. CDR1 MNHEY and CDR2 SVGEGT come from the germline V gene.

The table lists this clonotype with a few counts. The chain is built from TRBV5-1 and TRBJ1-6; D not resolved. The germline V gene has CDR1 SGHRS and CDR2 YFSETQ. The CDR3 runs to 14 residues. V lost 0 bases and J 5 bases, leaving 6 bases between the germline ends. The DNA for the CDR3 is TGCGCCAGCAGCTTGGAACACAATAATTCACCCCTCCACTTT. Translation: CASSLEHNNSPLHF.

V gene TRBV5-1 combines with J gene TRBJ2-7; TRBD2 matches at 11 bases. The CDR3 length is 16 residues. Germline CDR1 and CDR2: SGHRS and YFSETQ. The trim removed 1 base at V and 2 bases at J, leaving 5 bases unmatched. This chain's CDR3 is CASSLRLAGGPYEQYF. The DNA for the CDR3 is TGCGCCAGCAGCTTGAGGCTAGCGGGAGGCCCCTACGAGCAGTACTTC.

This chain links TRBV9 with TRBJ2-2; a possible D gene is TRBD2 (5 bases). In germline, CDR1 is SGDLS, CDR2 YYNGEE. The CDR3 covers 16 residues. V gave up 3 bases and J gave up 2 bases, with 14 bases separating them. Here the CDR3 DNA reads TGTGCCAGCAGCGAAAGCGGTGGGGTAAACACCGGGGAGCTGTTTTTT. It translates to CASSESGGVNTGELFF.

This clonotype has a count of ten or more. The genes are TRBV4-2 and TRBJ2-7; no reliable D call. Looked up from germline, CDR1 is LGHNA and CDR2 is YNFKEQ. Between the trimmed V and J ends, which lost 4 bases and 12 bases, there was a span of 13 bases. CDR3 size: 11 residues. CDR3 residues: CASSLRRKSYF. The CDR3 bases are TGTGCCAGCAGCCTCAGAAGGAAATCGTACTTC.

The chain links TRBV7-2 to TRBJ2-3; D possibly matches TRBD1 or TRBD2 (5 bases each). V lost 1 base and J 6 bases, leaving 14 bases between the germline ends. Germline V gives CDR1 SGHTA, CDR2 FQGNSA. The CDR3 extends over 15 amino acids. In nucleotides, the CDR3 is TGTGCCAGCAGCTTAGGGGACCCCCCGGTGGATACGCAGTATTTT. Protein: CASSLGDPPVDTQYF.